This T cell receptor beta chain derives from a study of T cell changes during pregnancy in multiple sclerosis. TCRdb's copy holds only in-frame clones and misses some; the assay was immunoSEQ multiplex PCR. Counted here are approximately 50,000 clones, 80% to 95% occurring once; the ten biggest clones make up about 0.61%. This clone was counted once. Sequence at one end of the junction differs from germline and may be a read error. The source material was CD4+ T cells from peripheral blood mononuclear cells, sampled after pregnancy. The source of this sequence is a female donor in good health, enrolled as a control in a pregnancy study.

The DNA of the CDR3 is TGTGCCAGCAGCTTAGGGACAGCGACAGAGTTC. The encoded protein is CASSLGTATEF. The chain links TRBV5-5 to TRBJ2-7; 7 bases match TRBD1. This CDR3 spans 11 amino acids. Looked up from germline, CDR1 is SGHKS and CDR2 is YYEKEE (reference sequence).